These 22 T cell receptor beta chains came from one sample sequenced in a study of regulatory T cells in long-lasting Graves disease. Time point denoted: newly diagnosed GD, antithyroid drugs for less than 3 months. PBMC-derived RNA was used for the TCR library. Researchers made TCR beta libraries by using iRepertoire HTBI primers and running Arm-PCR on CDR3 regions. TCRdb re-called the multiplex PCR reads through MiXCR, storing one row per CDR3 protein. Of roughly 610,000 distinct CDR3 sequences in the sample, about 16% are singletons; the top ten hold 12%. The same data also contributed to another study, on T cells in Graves' hyperthyroidism and ophthalmopathy.

This material consisted of peripheral blood mononuclear cells (PBMCs), taken at new diagnosis, from a patient treated with antithyroid drugs. The receptors stem from a man aged 18 to 29 with Graves disease.

This clonotype was counted ten times or more. The V gene is TRBV28, the J gene TRBJ2-3, with 10 bases that match TRBD1. The CDR3 consists of 15 residues. CDR1 is MDHEN and CDR2 is SYDVKM in the germline V gene. After removal of 6 bases from V and 3 bases from J, the junction contained 6 bases not matched to a gene. Here the CDR3 reads CASSSPGQGTDTQYF. For the CDR3, the DNA is TGTGCCAGCAGCTCGCCGGGACAGGGGACAGATACGCAGTATTTT.

The chain carries TRBV20-1 and TRBJ2-5, with 7 bases identical to TRBD2. Per the germline V gene, CDR1 is DFQATT and CDR2 is SNEGSKA (reference sequence). V lost 3 bases to trimming and J lost 2 bases; unmatched junction nucleotides: 9. This CDR3 contains 15 residues. In DNA, the CDR3 is TGCAGTGCTAGCCGATCAGCGGGGCGACAAGAGACCCAGTACTTC. This gives the protein CSASRSAGRQETQYF.

This clonotype was detected ten times or more. The chain carries TRBV2 and TRBJ2-1, with a tentative D call TRBD1 (5 bases). This CDR3 is built from 15 residues. The germline V gene has CDR1 SNHLY and CDR2 FYNNEI. The V end lost 5 bases, the J end lost 0 bases, and 11 bases lay between the germline ends. The CDR3 loop reads CASSSDSSSYNEQFF. CDR3 DNA: TGTGCCAGCAGTTCAGACAGTAGCTCCTACAATGAGCAGTTCTTC.

This clonotype was recorded at least ten times. V and J are TRBV2 and TRBJ2-7; D may correspond to TRBD1 or TRBD2 (5 bases each). From germline, CDR1 is SNHLY and CDR2 FYNNEI. This CDR3 contains 14 residues. V was clipped by 4 bases and J by 2 bases, with 12 bases between them. CDR3 in DNA: TGTGCCAGCAGTGTCCGGGACGGACCCTACGAGCAGTACTTC. Its translation is CASSVRDGPYEQYF.

In this sample, this clonotype turned up a few times. The chain is built from TRBV29-1 and TRBJ2-4; D is uncertain. In germline, CDR1 is SQVTM, CDR2 ANQGSEA. V dropped 1 base and J dropped 7 bases, with 5 bases sitting between them. This CDR3 region has 11 residues. DNA for the CDR3: TGCAGCGTTGAAGTGGGGAACATTCAGTACTTC. This codes for CSVEVGNIQYF.

The table lists this clonotype with many counts. The gene calls are TRBV12-3 or TRBV12-4 and TRBJ2-1, with 11 bases identical to TRBD2. Trimming at V came to 5 bases and at J to 2 bases, leaving 5 bases not matched to a gene. This CDR3 region has 16 residues. CDR3 sequence (DNA): TGTGCCAGCAGTCGCGTAGCGGGAGGGACCTACAATGAGCAGTTCTTC. Translated, it gives CASSRVAGGTYNEQFF.

At least ten counts were recorded for this clonotype. The chain is built from TRBV30 and TRBJ1-5, with D possibly being TRBD1 (6 bases). Germline V gene lookup returns CDR1 GTSNPN and CDR2 SVGIG (reference sequence). The CDR3 is made up of 14 amino acids. Trimming removed 4 bases from V and 0 bases from J, with 10 bases in between. For the CDR3, the DNA is TGTGCCTGGACCCCAGGGGATAGCAATCAGCCCCAGCATTTT. It yields the protein CAWTPGDSNQPQHF.

This clonotype was seen at least ten times. V and J are TRBV2 and TRBJ1-1, with TRBD1 identical over 7 bases. CDR1 is SNHLY, CDR2 FYNNEI, per germline. The CDR3 extends over 13 amino acids. Trimming took 6 bases from V and 5 from J; bases not matched to a gene: 6. The CDR3 here is CASRGDSGTEAFF. In nucleotides, the CDR3 is TGTGCCAGCAGAGGGGACAGCGGGACTGAAGCTTTCTTT.

This clonotype was found a few times. This chain connects TRBV4-1 to TRBJ1-4; D gene uncertain. In germline, CDR1 is MGHRA, CDR2 YSYEKL. The CDR3 extends over 15 amino acids. The V end was cut by 0 bases, the J end by 8 bases, with 13 bases between. The CDR3 sequence is CASSQERALGEKLFF. CDR3 sequence (DNA): TGCGCCAGCAGCCAAGAGCGCGCGCTGGGGGAAAAACTGTTTTTT.

This clonotype was observed a handful of times. V gene TRBV5-1 combines with J gene TRBJ1-5; D perhaps matches TRBD1 (6 bases). This CDR3 has 15 residues. V lost 0 bases and J lost 7, with 14 bases in between. Germline lookup yields CDR1 SGHRS and CDR2 YFSETQ. CDR3 DNA sequence: TGCGCCAGCAGCTTGGCCGGGGGGCCTGGACAGCCCCAGCATTTT. Protein sequence: CASSLAGGPGQPQHF.

This clonotype has more than one count but fewer than ten. V is TRBV5-1 and J is TRBJ2-7; D perhaps matches TRBD1 (6 bases). The CDR3 runs 15 residues. CDR1 is SGHRS and CDR2 is YFSETQ in the germline V gene. V shed 0 bases and J shed 2 bases, with 12 bases lying between them. For the CDR3, the DNA is TGCGCCAGCAGCTTGGACGAAGGGGGACCCTACGAGCAGTACTTC. Its translation: CASSLDEGGPYEQYF.

This chain connects TRBV15 to TRBJ1-1; D remains ambiguous. The V gene's germline CDR1 is LNHNV and CDR2 YYDKDF (reference sequence). V was clipped by 5 bases and J by 0 bases, with 13 bases between them. CDR3 size: 15 residues. CDR3: CATSWGRAVNTEAFF. CDR3 DNA: TGTGCCACCAGCTGGGGAAGGGCAGTGAACACTGAAGCTTTCTTT.

This clonotype was recorded at least ten times. The V gene is TRBV3-1, the J gene TRBJ1-2; 9 nucleotides agree with TRBD1. The germline V gene encodes CDR1 LGHDT and CDR2 YNNKEL (reference sequence). The CDR3 runs to 14 residues. The ends lost 1 base at V and 5 bases at J; junction bases unmatched: 2. CDR3 bases: TGTGCCAGCAGCCAAGTACAGGGGGCTTATGGCTACACCTTC. Translating gives CASSQVQGAYGYTF.

The chain uses TRBV7-9 and TRBJ2-7; D is ambiguous. The V gene lost 4 bases and the J gene lost 0 bases, with 13 bases spanning the gap. The CDR3 is 15 residues long. Germline CDR1 is SEHNR and CDR2 is FQNEAQ (reference sequence). CDR3 coding DNA: TGTGCCAGCAGCTCGAGGATAACCAGCTCCTACGAGCAGTACTTC. Its protein is CASSSRITSSYEQYF.

This clonotype was detected ten times or more. V is TRBV3-1 and J is TRBJ2-1; TRBD2 matches 13 bases. The V and J ends lost 4 bases and 0 bases, in that order; junction bases with no gene match: 6. Germline-derived CDR1 and CDR2 are LGHDT and YNNKEL (reference sequence). CDR3 length equals 18 residues. The chain's CDR3 is CASSRLAGGPTSYNEQFF. CDR3 coding DNA: TGTGCCAGCAGCCGACTAGCGGGAGGACCGACCTCCTACAATGAGCAGTTCTTC.

The gene calls are TRBV2 and TRBJ2-7; no clear D. From germline, CDR1 is SNHLY and CDR2 FYNNEI. Trimming stripped 3 bases from V and 7 bases from J, with 10 bases between. This CDR3 has 12 residues. The CDR3 DNA reads TGTGCCAGCAGTGACCAAGTGAGGGAGCAGTACTTC. Translating gives CASSDQVREQYF. Combining the CDR3 with reference TRBV2 and TRBJ2-7 gives the whole variable domain EPEVTQTPSHQVTQMGQEVILRCVPISNHLYFYWYRQILGQKVEFLVSFYNNEISEKSEIFDDQFSVERPDGSNFTLKIRSTKLEDSAMYFCASSDQVREQYFGPGTRLTVT.

The CDR3 DNA reads as TGCAGTGCTAGGGGGGCGGCCTACCAAGAGACCCAGTACTTC. Translated, it gives CSARGAAYQETQYF. The V call is TRBV20-1, the J call TRBJ2-5, with a tentative D call TRBD1 (6 bases). The CDR3 has 14 residues. Trimming left V 3 bases short and J 0 bases short, with 11 bases between. The V gene's germline CDR1 is DFQATT and CDR2 SNEGSKA (reference sequence).

There are many counts of this clonotype. V is TRBV20-1 and J is TRBJ2-7, with TRBD2 identical over 9 bases. The ends lost 3 bases at V and 2 bases at J; junction bases unmatched: 5. Germline CDR1 and CDR2: DFQATT and SNEGSKA (reference sequence). The CDR3 has 14 residues. The CDR3 coding sequence is TGCAGTGCTAGCCCTAGCGGGGCAACCTACGAGCAGTACTTC. It codes for CSASPSGATYEQYF.

This clonotype was observed at least ten times. V and J are TRBV27 and TRBJ2-3, with 12 nucleotides matching TRBD2. CDR3 length: 17 residues. Germline values: CDR1 MNHEY, CDR2 SMNVEV (reference sequence). Trimming took 2 bases from V and 2 from J; bases not matched to a gene: 5. The CDR3 nucleotides read TGTGCCAGCAGTTTAACTAGCGGGAGGTCACCCACAGATACGCAGTATTTT. Its translation: CASSLTSGRSPTDTQYF.

In regard to this clonotype: A much more abundant neighbour one base away suggests this may be a read error. This chain uses TRBV7-3 with TRBJ2-1, with 7 bases fitting TRBD2. Germline assignment: CDR1 SGHTA and CDR2 FQGTGA. This CDR3 contains 16 residues. The trim removed 2 bases at V and 8 bases at J, leaving 12 bases unmatched. The CDR3 region has the DNA TGTGCCAGCAGCTTACGCTCTGGCGGGAGCTCCCATGAGCAGTTCTTC. This codes for CASSLRSGGSSHEQFF.

In its sample, this clonotype was seen many times. The CDR3 reads CASSSSGGGETQYF. DNA of the CDR3: TGTGCCAGCAGCTCTAGCGGTGGCGGGGAGACCCAGTACTTC. This chain links TRBV7-3 with TRBJ2-5, with 7 bases fitting TRBD2. The J segment lost 5 bases and the V segment lost 4 bases, leaving 7 bases of the junction unmatched. The V gene's germline CDR1 is SGHTA and CDR2 FQGTGA. This CDR3 contains 14 residues. Using reference TRBV7-3 and TRBJ2-5 for the parts outside the CDR3, the full variable domain is GAGVSQTPSNKVTEKGKYVELRCDPISGHTALYWYRQSLGQGPEFLIYFQGTGAADDSGLPNDRFFAVRPEGSVSTLKIQRTERGDSAVYLCASSSSGGGETQYFGPGTRLLVL.

This clonotype has a count of ten or more. Here the CDR3 DNA reads TGTGCCAGCAGTTTAGTAGTAGCGGGAGGTTACAATGAGCAGTTCTTC. This codes for CASSLVVAGGYNEQFF. The chain carries TRBV27 and TRBJ2-1; TRBD2 matches at 10 bases. The CDR3 has 16 amino acids. With V trimmed by 2 bases and J by 4 bases, 5 bases remained unmatched. Germline CDR1 and CDR2: MNHEY and SMNVEV (reference sequence).